The entry below describes one TCR beta chain. The naive CD8 subset, CD45RO-negative cells positively selected for CCR7, excluded terminally differentiated effector memory CD45RA+ cells. The data were obtained in a study of shared clonotypes between healthy human individuals. This table comes from immunoSEQ multiplex PCR, and its TCRdb copy is limited to in-frame clones, with some not included. This sample yields about 610,000 clones, of which roughly 95% are seen a single time; less than 0.13% belongs to the top ten. Germline loops: CDR1 MDHEN, CDR2 SYDVKM. The CDR3 sequence is 16 residues long. The V end lost 5 bases, the J end lost 0 bases, and 15 bases lay between the germline ends.

The chain combines TRBV28 with TRBJ2-3; no clear D gene. Sequenced material: naive CD8+ T cells sorted from blood. The TCR was taken from a woman aged 25-40 years in good health. The CDR3 loop is CASSRVGLPSTDTQYF. As DNA, the CDR3 is TGTGCCAGCAGTCGGGTCGGCCTCCCAAGCACAGATACGCAGTATTTT. Looking up the rest from reference TRBV28 and TRBJ2-3 gives the full variable domain: DVKVTQSSRYLVKRTGEKVFLECVQDMDHENMFWYRQDPGLGLRLIYFSYDVKMKEKGDIPEGYSVSREKKERFSLILESASTNQTSMYLCASSRVGLPSTDTQYFGPGTRLTVL.